This T cell receptor (beta chain) was found in a study of blood T cell repertoires in COVID-19 (dated by TCRdb to the early 2020s). About the full investigation: Collaborator samples came from the United States, Italy and Spain and covered acute and convalescent phases of COVID-19. The repertoires were made available in a free public database intended to serve as a resource for research on the immune response to SARS-CoV-2. The prospective study material was composed of cDNA or gDNA derived from T cells, B-cell-depleted T cells, or PBMCs. Where available, HLA class I and class II types were taken from metadata supplied by the sample provider and were not determined by assay-based typing. Deeply sampled blood TCRbeta repertoires from subjects exposed to, actively infected with, or recovered from COVID-19 were included in the dataset. Nearly every sample came with metadata listing a de-identified subject ID, COVID-19 status, age in years and sex. The samples were drawn from the first 160 participants of the ongoing ImmuneRACE study and from 1,254 subjects provided by 6 global collaborators.

CDR3 length: 12 amino acids, cysteine to phenylalanine. The CDR3 DNA has 36 bases and is translated from base 1. For CDR1 and CDR2, the germline V gene lists SNHLY and FYNNEI. V is clipped by 4 bases and J by 9 bases, and the sequence between their germline boundaries is 12 bases long. Summary of the overall study and its limitations: The amount of clinical and demographic metadata varied by source and participant and was provided uncurated.

TCRbeta CDR3 regions were amplified from genomic DNA using the immunoSEQ Assay, a bias-controlled multiplex PCR. As for how the authors treated the data: Within the assay, amplification of reference gene primers was used to estimate how many nucleated cells each sample contained. To quantify the absolute abundance of each unique TCRbeta CDR3 rearrangement, sequence reads were collapsed and filtered. Productive Simpson clonality was computed per sample as the square root of Simpson's diversity index over productive rearrangements. As stored in TCRdb, this immuneACCESS dataset retains in-frame rearrangements with V and J assigned. A fraction of the clones does not appear; measured against another copy, unresolved V genes explain less than half of the discrepancy, and the remainder lacks a known reason. The V and J calls and clone size were taken over from that table, and D and trimming were inferred from the DNA. Counted in this sample were 200,000 to 300,000 clones; around 86% of them appeared once. The ten largest clonotypes hold roughly 2.6% of the sample.

In the prospective study, participants were 18 to 89 years old, resided in about two dozen geographic areas of the United States, and were enrolled through a virtual design. Cohort assignment in the prospective study relied on participant-reported clinical history from a screening survey and a study questionnaire. ImmuneRACE Cohort 3 recovered participants were defined by two consecutive negative NP/OP PCR tests, healthcare professional clearance, or symptom resolution. In the prospective study, whole blood, serum and a nasopharyngeal or oropharyngeal swab were collected from each participant by mobile phlebotomists. Additional blood draws and questionnaires over an approximately 2-month period could optionally be provided by prospective study participants. Before DNA extraction, blood samples from the prospective study were shipped at room temperature or frozen. Comment on this clone: Its binding antigen is unknown. No much larger clone is present one base from it, and per-base qualities are unavailable.

Here the chain combines TRBV2 and TRBJ1-1, and perhaps TRBD1 as D gene, on 5 matching bases. The TCR sequence derives from a woman aged 18 to 35 who had recovered from COVID-19. Material for sequencing was PBMCs or T cells enriched from blood (not recorded which). Here the CDR3 is given as CASSGGQGKAFF. The sequence in DNA is TGTGCCAGCAGTGGGGGCCAGGGAAAAGCTTTCTTT.